Below, 8 T cell receptor beta chains from the same sample are listed, as sequenced in a study of tumor and adjacent non-tumor tissue in lung cancer (dated by TCRdb to 2016 to 2019). RNA was isolated from bulk unsorted tissue, and RNA quality was assessed with a NanoDrop ND-1000 and an Agilent 2100. Distant non-tumor tissue taken more than 3 cm from the tumor edge was used as the normal lung sample. Libraries were prepared through multiplex PCR. Reads for this sample came from an Illumina HiSeq 2500. Following protocols modified from ARM-PCR, the researchers constructed TCRbeta libraries through three rounds of nested PCR with primers (Table S4). TCRdb cleaned the public reads at Q25 with fastp, built clones with MiXCR and kept in-frame beta chains. Identical CDR3 proteins give one entry, which carries the most common genes and DNA. This sample is represented by 85,000 to 130,000 distinct CDR3 sequences; 65% of them were singletons. The ten most abundant clones make up 15% to 20% of the sample.

Sequenced: distant non-tumor lung tissue. The receptor set was obtained from a man younger than 45 with non-small cell lung cancer.

On this clonotype: Given the absence of the conserved phenylalanine or tryptophan at the CDR3 end, a read error is likely. The rearrangement joins TRBV4-2 to TRBJ2-7; 8 bases line up with TRBD2. V lost 1 base, J lost 7 bases, and 6 bases stayed unmatched. Per germline, CDR1 LGHNA and CDR2 YNFKEQ. The CDR3 has 14 amino acids. Here the CDR3 reads CASSQGRGADEQYL. DNA for the CDR3: TGTGCCAGCAGCCAAGGGCGGGGGGCCGATGAGCAGTACCTC.

This clonotype came up many times. J is TRBJ1-4 and V is TRBV29-1; D perhaps matches TRBD1 (6 bases). The ends were cut back, 3 bases at V and 6 bases at J, with 11 bases in the middle. Germline loops: CDR1 SQVTM, CDR2 ANQGSEA. The CDR3 consists of 13 residues. CDR3 amino acids: CSVENRADEKLFF. The CDR3 nucleotides read TGCAGCGTTGAGAACAGGGCAGATGAAAAACTGTTTTTT.

V usage is TRBV11-3 and J usage is TRBJ2-2; TRBD1 matches at 7 bases. Trimming cost V 3 bases and J 17 bases; bases outside gene matches: 24. CDR3 length: 17 residues. Germline CDR1 and CDR2: SGHNT and YENEEA. In DNA, the CDR3 is TGTGCCAGCAGCTTTTTATACGGGGACAGCCCTACCGGGGAACTCTTTTTT. It is translated as CASSFLYGDSPTGELFF. Full variable domain (missing parts from reference TRBV11-3 and TRBJ2-2): EAGVVQSPRYKIIEKKQPVAFWCNPISGHNTLYWYLQNLGQGPELLIRYENEEAVDDSQLPKDRFSAERLKGVDSTLKIQPAELGDSAVYLCASSFLYGDSPTGELFFGEGSRLTVL.

The chain is built from TRBV4-1 and TRBJ2-1, with a possible D match to TRBD1 (5 bases). Germline assignment: CDR1 MGHRA and CDR2 YSYEKL. The ends were cut back, 3 bases at V and 9 bases at J, with 15 bases in the middle. The CDR3 sequence is 14 residues long. CDR3 DNA sequence: TGCGCCAGCAGCCAGGACATGGTCCTTGGTGAGCAGTTCTTC. Residues: CASSQDMVLGEQFF.

Details on this clonotype: A read error is likely, as this CDR3 ends without the conserved phenylalanine or tryptophan. This chain uses TRBV18 with TRBJ2-3; D tentatively fits TRBD1 or TRBD2 (7 bases each). Germline V lookup: CDR1 KGHSH, CDR2 LQKENI. The CDR3 is 14 residues long. The CDR3 DNA is TGTGCCAGCTCACCGCAGGGGGGGTCAGATATGCAGTATTCT. Protein: CASSPQGGSDMQYS.

This rearrangement joins TRBV6-2 or TRBV6-3 to TRBJ2-1; TRBD1 is a possible D gene (5 bases). The CDR3 has 12 residues. Trimming pared 10 bases from V and 8 bases from J, leaving 15 bases between. CDR1 MNHEY and CDR2 SVGEGT come from the germline V gene. The CDR3 DNA reads as TGTGCCAACAGGTTCCTTGGAGATGAGCAGTTCTTC. As protein: CANRFLGDEQFF.

This chain links TRBV7-9 with TRBJ1-1; 8 nucleotides match TRBD1. V lost 5 bases to trimming and J lost 4 bases; unmatched junction nucleotides: 6. The CDR3 is made up of 14 amino acids. Germline V CDR1 and CDR2: SEHNR, FQNEAQ (reference sequence). The CDR3 sequence: CASSQGQGSTEAFF. The CDR3, as DNA: TGTGCCAGCAGCCAAGGACAGGGCTCCACTGAAGCTTTCTTT.

The V call is TRBV6-5, the J call TRBJ2-3; possibly TRBD1 or TRBD2 for D (6 bases each). Germline CDR1 is MNHEY and CDR2 is SVGAGI. The CDR3 has 16 residues. The CDR3 nucleotides read TGTGTCAGTAGTTCGGGGGACACCCGGGGTACAGATACGCAGTATTTT. It translates to CVSSSGDTRGTDTQYF.